Below, 17 T cell receptor beta chains from the same sample are listed, as sequenced in a study of cytomegalovirus exposure and HLA in healthy donors. PCR involved 60 Vbeta and 13 Jbeta primers. Clones were read by immunoSEQ multiplex PCR, and TCRdb kept only the in-frame ones, dropping some. The sample lists 95,000 to 150,000 clones, approximately 78% occurring once. Sequenced material: PBMCs. The receptors shown here come from a man between 40 and 49 years old in good health and CMV-seronegative.

This clone appeared a few times. The J gene is TRBJ2-5, the V gene TRBV18; 9 bases are shared with TRBD1. The CDR3 has 16 residues. Germline V gene sequence: CDR1 KGHSH, CDR2 LQKENI. Trimming removed 0 bases from V and 5 bases from J; junction bases left unmatched: 7. CDR3: CASSPPYTGGGETQYF. The CDR3 bases are TGTGCCAGCTCACCACCCTATACAGGGGGCGGTGAGACCCAGTACTTC.

Note on this clone: At one boundary the junction diverges from the germline segment, which might be a read error. This chain uses TRBV7-9 with TRBJ1-5, with 7 bases identical to TRBD1. Per the germline V gene, CDR1 is SEHNR and CDR2 is FQNEAQ (reference sequence). This CDR3 is built from 15 residues. Here the CDR3 DNA reads TGTGCCAGCAGCTACGGGACAGATAGCAATCAGTCCCAGCATTTT. Protein: CASSYGTDSNQSQHF. Full variable domain (remainder filled in from reference TRBV7-9 and TRBJ1-5): DTGVSQNPRHKITKRGQNVTFRCDPISEHNRLYWYRQTLGQGPEFLTYFQNEAQLEKSRLLSDRFSAERPKGSFSTLEIQRTEQGDSAMYLCASSYGTDSNQSQHFGDGTRLSIL.

This clone turned up a few times. The chain recombines TRBV5-5 with TRBJ2-5; maybe TRBD2 (5 bases). Germline V gene sequence: CDR1 SGHKS, CDR2 YYEKEE (reference sequence). V was pared by 4 bases and J by 4 bases, with 14 bases between. The CDR3 has 14 amino acids. The CDR3 DNA reads as TGTGCCAGCAGCCGAGGGCCCGGGCGAGAGACCCAGTACTTC. This encodes CASSRGPGRETQYF.

The chain is built from TRBV2 and TRBJ2-7; TRBD2 is a possible D gene (5 bases). CDR3 length: 12 residues. CDR1 and CDR2 (germline): SNHLY, FYNNEI. V was cut by 8 bases and J by 8 bases, with 16 bases left in between. The CDR3 sequence: CASSLAGGKQYF. The CDR3 coding sequence is TGTGCCAGCTCCCTTGCGGGTGGTAAGCAGTACTTC. The complete variable domain, with remaining parts taken from reference TRBV2 and TRBJ2-7, reads EPEVTQTPSHQVTQMGQEVILRCVPISNHLYFYWYRQILGQKVEFLVSFYNNEISEKSEIFDDQFSVERPDGSNFTLKIRSTKLEDSAMYFCASSLAGGKQYFGPGTRLTVT.

J is TRBJ2-2 and V is TRBV9; 9 nucleotides line up with TRBD1. The CDR3 length is 16 residues. With 1 base clipped from V and 5 bases from J, the junction kept 6 bases outside the gene matches. The germline gives CDR1 SGDLS, CDR2 YYNGEE. The CDR3 DNA sequence: TGTGCCAGCAGCGTATACAGGGGGCGAGGGACCGGGGAGCTGTTTTTT. Translating it yields CASSVYRGRGTGELFF.

The chain is built from TRBV19 and TRBJ2-7; D possibly corresponds to TRBD2 (5 bases). The CDR3 totals 16 residues. CDR1 and CDR2 from the germline V gene are LNHDA and SQIVND (reference sequence). Trimming left V 4 bases short and J 3 bases short, with 19 bases between. This CDR3 reads CASSTSVPRGGYEQYF. CDR3 nucleotides: TGTGCCAGTAGTACGTCGGTCCCTCGAGGAGGCTACGAGCAGTACTTC.

Only one count was recorded for this clone. Additional DNA sequences in this sample encode the identical CDR3. The rearrangement uses TRBV9 and TRBJ2-3; D possibly corresponds to TRBD2 (6 bases). CDR1 is SGDLS and CDR2 is YYNGEE in the germline V gene. V was pared by 4 bases and J by 2 bases, with 29 bases between. The CDR3 extends over 20 amino acids. CDR3 coding DNA: TGTGCCAGCAGCATAAACGGCGTAGCGGTGGGTAGAGATAACACAGATACGCAGTATTTT. It yields the protein CASSINGVAVGRDNTDTQYF.

V and J are TRBV29-1 and TRBJ1-1; 10 bases are shared with TRBD1. V was clipped by 5 bases and J by 9 bases; unmatched bases: 12. The CDR3 has 14 residues. Germline V CDR1 and CDR2: SQVTM, ANQGSEA. CDR3 in amino acids: CSVRRGTGASQAFF. CDR3 nucleotide sequence: TGCAGCGTTAGGAGGGGGACAGGGGCCAGTCAAGCTTTCTTT. Based on the CDR3 plus reference TRBV29-1 and TRBJ1-1, the full variable domain is SAVISQKPSRDICQRGTSLTIQCQVDSQVTMMFWYRQQPGQSLTLIATANQGSEATYESGFVIDKFPISRPNLTFSTLTVSNMSPEDSSIYLCSVRRGTGASQAFFGQGTRLTVV.

This clone showed up just a few times. The J gene is TRBJ2-4, the V gene TRBV11-2, with a tentative D call TRBD2 (6 bases). V dropped 10 bases and J dropped 8 bases, with 21 bases sitting between them. Germline lookup yields CDR1 SGHAT and CDR2 FQNNGV. The CDR3 covers 14 residues. CDR3 coding DNA: TGTGCCACCTCCCCACGGAGGAGGGGAGACATTCAGTACTTC. Translated, it gives CATSPRRRGDIQYF.

In nucleotides, the CDR3 is TGTGCCAGCAGCTTAGGGCGGGGCTCCTACAATGAGCAGTTCTTC. It specifies CASSLGRGSYNEQFF. The rearrangement uses TRBV7-3 and TRBJ2-1, with a tentative D call TRBD2 (6 bases). The CDR3 loop spans 15 amino acids. In germline, CDR1 is SGHTA, CDR2 FQGTGA. V dropped 2 bases and J dropped 0 bases, with 8 bases sitting between them.

The chain is built from TRBV27 and TRBJ1-1, with a tentative D call TRBD1 (6 bases). The V gene lost 1 base and the J gene lost 2 bases, with 11 bases spanning the gap. Germline assignment: CDR1 MNHEY and CDR2 SMNVEV (reference sequence). CDR3 size: 15 residues. CDR3 coding DNA: TGTGCCAGCAGTTTATGGTCCGGGACAAACACTGAAGCTTTCTTT. Translation gives CASSLWSGTNTEAFF.

The gene calls are TRBV11-2 and TRBJ2-1; 9 nucleotides match TRBD1. V gave up 4 bases and J gave up 8 bases; unmatched junction bases: 9. Looked up from germline, CDR1 is SGHAT and CDR2 is FQNNGV. CDR3 length equals 15 residues. CDR3 in DNA: TGTGCCAGCAGCTATAGGGACAGGGAAATCGATGAGCAGTTCTTC. Protein: CASSYRDREIDEQFF. The full variable domain, with the rest looked up from reference TRBV11-2 and TRBJ2-1, is EAGVAQSPRYKIIEKRQSVAFWCNPISGHATLYWYQQILGQGPKLLIQFQNNGVVDDSQLPKDRFSAERLKGVDSTLKIQPAKLEDSAVYLCASSYRDREIDEQFFGPGTRLTVL.

The chain combines TRBV18 with TRBJ2-2; 10 positions agree with TRBD1. CDR3 length: 17 amino acids. CDR1 and CDR2 from the germline V gene are KGHSH and LQKENI. V shed 5 bases, J shed 4 bases, and the junction held 10 bases outside the gene matches. In DNA, the CDR3 is TGTGCCAGCTCATCTCCGGGACAGGGGTTCGGCACCGGGGAGCTGTTTTTT. Translating gives CASSSPGQGFGTGELFF.

This chain links TRBV28 with TRBJ2-5; D is uncertain. The CDR3 runs to 12 residues. The germline V gene has CDR1 MDHEN and CDR2 SYDVKM. V lost 7 bases and J 5 bases, leaving 11 bases between the germline ends. As DNA, the CDR3 is TGTGCCAGCAACCCCCCACGGGAGACCCAGTACTTC. It codes for CASNPPRETQYF.

The chain combines TRBV18 with TRBJ1-3; no definite D call. Germline lookup yields CDR1 KGHSH and CDR2 LQKENI. There are 16 residues in the CDR3. V was pared by 0 bases and J by 4 bases, with 13 bases between. Here the CDR3 DNA reads TGTGCCAGCTCACCACCACTCGTACAGCTCGGAAACACCATATATTTT. Its translation is CASSPPLVQLGNTIYF.

The genes are TRBV6-6 and TRBJ2-5; D possibly corresponds to TRBD1 (6 bases). Trimming pared 11 bases from V and 5 bases from J, leaving 12 bases between. From germline, CDR1 is MNHNY and CDR2 SVGAGI (reference sequence). The CDR3 is made up of 11 amino acids. CDR3 sequence: CAHGQWETQYF. CDR3 bases: TGTGCCCACGGACAGTGGGAGACCCAGTACTTC.

On this clone itself: Within the sample, other DNA sequences also encode this same CDR3. CDR3: CASSLAPGQGNEQYF. Here the CDR3 DNA reads TGTGCCAGCAGCTTGGCTCCGGGACAAGGGAACGAGCAGTACTTC. This rearrangement joins TRBV11-2 to TRBJ2-7, with D perhaps TRBD1 (6 bases). V lost 3 bases and J 5 bases, leaving 17 bases between the germline ends. Germline V lookup: CDR1 SGHAT, CDR2 FQNNGV. This CDR3 region has 15 residues.